The 28 T cell receptor beta chains below come from one sample, sequenced in a study of T-cell reconstitution after alpha-beta-depleted transplantation in children. Study observations and caveats: T-cell numbers and diversity one year post-transplant derived largely from freshly generated T cells.

Their specific antigens are unknown. Unique molecular identifiers were incorporated into the prepared TCRbeta library. Each CDR3 protein gets one entry after TCRdb re-called the PCR reads with MiXCR. The data hold 250,000 to 300,000 distinct CDR3 sequences, with over 7.5% observed a single time. The sequencing used peripheral blood, collected 360 days after TCRalphabeta/CD19-depleted stem cell transplant. The source of these receptors is a female patient aged 2-9 years who had a stem cell transplant for Fanconi anemia, so the T cells may come from the graft donor.

The chain uses TRBV7-9 and TRBJ1-3; the D is unclear. The CDR3 extends over 15 amino acids. V gave up 2 bases and J gave up 7 bases, with 15 bases separating them. Germline V gene lookup returns CDR1 SEHNR and CDR2 FQNEAQ (reference sequence). CDR3 sequence (DNA): TGTGCCAGCAGCTTAAACGGGCCAGTCCCTAACACCATATATTTT. This encodes CASSLNGPVPNTIYF.

Many counts were recorded for this clonotype. The V call is TRBV7-9, the J call TRBJ1-1; 7 bases align to TRBD1. CDR3 size: 12 residues. Trimming cost V 5 bases and J 9 bases; bases outside gene matches: 6. The germline CDR1 and CDR2 sequences are SEHNR and FQNEAQ (reference sequence). As DNA, the CDR3 is TGTGCCAGCAGCCAACCGGGACAGCAAGCTTTCTTT. Translating gives CASSQPGQQAFF. Full variable domain (missing parts from reference TRBV7-9 and TRBJ1-1): DTGVSQNPRHKITKRGQNVTFRCDPISEHNRLYWYRQTLGQGPEFLTYFQNEAQLEKSRLLSDRFSAERPKGSFSTLEIQRTEQGDSAMYLCASSQPGQQAFFGQGTRLTVV.

This clonotype occurred many times. The chain links TRBV20-1 to TRBJ2-7; D may correspond to TRBD1 or TRBD2 (5 bases each). V lost 2 bases and J 3 bases, leaving 14 bases between the germline ends. Germline V gene sequence: CDR1 DFQATT, CDR2 SNEGSKA (reference sequence). The CDR3 sequence is 14 residues long. The CDR3 DNA follows: TGCAGTGCTAGACCCCTAGGGACGATCTACGAGCAGTACTTC. Amino acids: CSARPLGTIYEQYF.

This clonotype was seen many times. The V gene is TRBV24-1, the J gene TRBJ2-3; 9 bases agree with TRBD2. J gave up 6 bases and V 5 bases, and 5 bases lay outside the gene matches. The germline V gene has CDR1 KGHDR and CDR2 SFDVKD. The CDR3 loop spans 14 amino acids. CDR3 sequence (DNA): TGTGCCACCAGTGTCGGACTAGCGACCGATACGCAGTATTTT. This translates into CATSVGLATDTQYF.

This clonotype was counted many times. This chain uses TRBV20-1 with TRBJ2-1, with D perhaps TRBD2 (5 bases). Per germline, CDR1 DFQATT and CDR2 SNEGSKA (reference sequence). Trimming removed 5 bases from V and 6 bases from J, with 8 bases in between. CDR3 size: 11 residues. The CDR3 DNA is TGCAGTGCTTACGGGATCAATGAGCAGTTCTTC. This encodes CSAYGINEQFF.

This clonotype was recorded at least ten times. This chain joins TRBV15 and TRBJ2-1; D is ambiguous. Trimming cost V 3 bases and J 3 bases, with 9 bases left between them. Germline CDR1 reads LNHNV; CDR2 reads YYDKDF (reference sequence). The CDR3 has 14 amino acids. Here the CDR3 reads CATSRSANYNEQFF. CDR3 DNA sequence: TGTGCCACCAGCAGGAGCGCGAACTACAATGAGCAGTTCTTC.

This clonotype occurred many times. V usage is TRBV7-2 and J usage is TRBJ2-5; D unresolved. The germline V and J ends were trimmed by 5 bases and 9 bases, with 7 bases remaining between them. CDR3 size: 10 residues. Germline V gene lookup returns CDR1 SGHTA and CDR2 FQGNSA. CDR3 region: CASSPLPQYF. In DNA, the CDR3 is TGTGCCAGCAGCCCCCTCCCCCAGTACTTC.

This clonotype has more than one count but fewer than ten. The chain couples TRBV28 to TRBJ1-2, with D possibly matching TRBD1 (5 bases). Germline V lookup: CDR1 MDHEN, CDR2 SYDVKM. The CDR3 totals 13 residues. Trimming took off 10 bases at V and 2 bases at J, with 14 bases between the two ends. CDR3 sequence (DNA): TGTGCCACGTCCGGGACCGAGAACTATGGCTACACCTTC. This sequence encodes CATSGTENYGYTF.

By share, this clonotype ranks as medium-sized. J is TRBJ1-2 and V is TRBV6-5, with D tentatively TRBD1 (6 bases). V was shortened by 6 bases and J by 6 bases, with 8 bases between the two germline ends. The CDR3 totals 11 residues. The germline CDR1 and CDR2 sequences are MNHEY and SVGAGI. Here the CDR3 reads CASRHRDGYTF. CDR3 in DNA: TGTGCCAGCAGACACAGGGATGGCTACACCTTC.

In this sample, this clonotype turned up a few times. The CDR3 spells CASSPGTTEAFF. In DNA, the CDR3 is TGTGCCAGCAGCCCAGGGACCACTGAAGCTTTCTTT. The J gene is TRBJ1-1, the V gene TRBV3-1; TRBD1 might be the D (5 bases). V was clipped by 4 bases and J by 4 bases, with 7 bases between them. Germline loops: CDR1 LGHDT, CDR2 YNNKEL (reference sequence). The CDR3 has 12 amino acids.

This clonotype was found many times. V usage is TRBV5-5 and J usage is TRBJ2-1; 10 bases map to TRBD1. The CDR3 runs to 14 residues. Germline V CDR1 and CDR2: SGHKS, YYEKEE (reference sequence). V shed 5 bases, J shed 8 bases, and the junction held 7 bases outside the gene matches. CDR3 in amino acids: CASSRDRGDHEQFF. CDR3 coding DNA: TGTGCCAGCAGTCGGGACAGGGGAGACCATGAGCAGTTCTTC.

This clonotype has ten or more counts. The chain combines TRBV11-2 with TRBJ2-3, with D possibly TRBD2 on 5 matching bases. The CDR3 is 14 residues long. V was trimmed by 3 bases and J by 2 bases, leaving 9 bases between them. The germline gives CDR1 SGHAT, CDR2 FQNNGV. CDR3 in DNA: TGTGCCAGCAGCTTGGAGGTCCTCACAGATACGCAGTATTTT. Encoded protein: CASSLEVLTDTQYF.

This clonotype was found many times. This chain connects TRBV13 to TRBJ2-7, with 9 bases identical to TRBD1. Looked up from germline, CDR1 is PRHDT and CDR2 is FYEKMQ (reference sequence). J lost 6 bases, V lost 2 bases, and 11 bases had no gene match. The CDR3 is 16 amino acids. CDR3 nucleotide sequence: TGTGCCAGCAGCTTACATCCGGGACAGGGTAGTGGCGAGCAGTACTTC. Amino acid sequence: CASSLHPGQGSGEQYF.

The table lists this clonotype with many counts. The gene calls are TRBV28 and TRBJ1-2; possibly TRBD1 for D (6 bases). The CDR3 covers 15 residues. CDR1 MDHEN and CDR2 SYDVKM come from the germline V gene. The V end lost 4 bases, the J end lost 4 bases, and 16 bases lay between the germline ends. Here the CDR3 DNA reads TGTGCCAGCAGTTCCCCCAGGGGTAGGGGCTATGGCTACACCTTC. Its translation: CASSSPRGRGYGYTF.

This clonotype was recorded at least ten times. The CDR3 is CASSPIQGVSTEAFF. The CDR3 DNA reads TGTGCCAGCAGCCCTATACAGGGAGTGAGCACTGAAGCTTTCTTT. J is TRBJ1-1 and V is TRBV7-9; perhaps TRBD1 as D (6 bases). Trimming took off 5 bases at V and 4 bases at J, with 17 bases between the two ends. Germline lookup yields CDR1 SEHNR and CDR2 FQNEAQ (reference sequence). The CDR3 is 15 residues long.

This clonotype was found many times. This sequence joins TRBV3-1 and TRBJ2-1; 12 bases align to TRBD2. The V gene end was trimmed by 1 base and the J gene end by 10 bases; junction bases not matched to a gene: 8. This CDR3 is 16 amino acids long. In germline, CDR1 is LGHDT, CDR2 YNNKEL (reference sequence). The CDR3 DNA follows: TGTGCCAGCAGCCAAGGGCCTAGCGGGGGGGCTGGGGAGCAGTTCTTC. Protein product: CASSQGPSGGAGEQFF.

This clonotype came up a few times. V is TRBV7-8 and J is TRBJ2-7, with 9 positions matching TRBD1. Germline lookup yields CDR1 SGHVS and CDR2 FQNEAQ. The V gene end was trimmed by 4 bases and the J gene end by 0 bases; junction bases not matched to a gene: 4. This CDR3 comprises 15 residues. The CDR3 DNA reads as TGTGCCAGCAGCTGGGGACAGGGAGGCTCCTACGAGCAGTACTTC. Translation: CASSWGQGGSYEQYF. Full variable domain (outside the CDR3, taken from reference TRBV7-8 and TRBJ2-7): GAGVSQSPRYKVAKRGQDVALRCDPISGHVSLFWYQQALGQGPEFLTYFQNEAQLDKSGLPSDRFFAERPEGSVSTLKIQRTQQEDSAVYLCASSWGQGGSYEQYFGPGTRLTVT.

At least ten counts were recorded for this clonotype. The chain couples TRBV12-3 or TRBV12-4 to TRBJ2-7; 7 bases map to TRBD1. The trim removed 3 bases at V and 2 bases at J, leaving 4 bases unmatched. The CDR3 is 14 residues long. The CDR3 reads CASSLTGFAYEQYF. Written as DNA, the CDR3 is TGTGCCAGCAGTTTGACAGGGTTTGCCTACGAGCAGTACTTC.

This clonotype was seen only a few times. This chain connects TRBV20-1 to TRBJ2-1; D possibly corresponds to TRBD2 (5 bases). Germline V CDR1 and CDR2: DFQATT, SNEGSKA (reference sequence). The CDR3 sequence is 12 residues long. Trimming removed 5 bases from V and 6 bases from J, with 11 bases in between. CDR3 loop: CSAPRDSNEQFF. The DNA for the CDR3 is TGCAGTGCTCCCCGGGATAGCAATGAGCAGTTCTTC.

This clonotype was seen ten or more times. V usage is TRBV29-1 and J usage is TRBJ2-5, with 7 bases matching TRBD1. This CDR3 contains 13 residues. Germline CDR1 and CDR2: SQVTM and ANQGSEA. Trimming cost V 2 bases and J 4 bases; bases outside gene matches: 4. The CDR3 region is CSVERDSGETQYF. Written as DNA, the CDR3 is TGCAGCGTTGAACGGGACAGCGGAGAGACCCAGTACTTC.

This chain connects TRBV6-5 to TRBJ1-2; 11 bases line up with TRBD1. The CDR3 contains 15 residues. After removal of 5 bases from V and 4 bases from J, the junction contained 6 bases not matched to a gene. Germline V gene data show CDR1 as MNHEY and CDR2 as SVGAGI. CDR3 sequence (DNA): TGTGCCAGCAGTCAGGACAGGGGGCAGGGCTATGGCTACACCTTC. Protein sequence: CASSQDRGQGYGYTF.

This clonotype was observed a few times. CDR3 sequence: CASSLSLWIGFVALSNYGYTF. CDR3 coding DNA: TGTGCCAGCAGCTTAAGTCTTTGGATAGGCTTCGTGGCCCTATCTAACTATGGCTACACCTTC. This chain links TRBV7-3 with TRBJ1-2; D is ambiguous. Trimming took 1 base from V and 0 from J, leaving 27 bases between them. The CDR3 length is 21 residues. Germline V gene lookup returns CDR1 SGHTA and CDR2 FQGTGA.

This clonotype was counted many times. The chain employs TRBV28 and TRBJ2-7; TRBD1 agrees at 9 bases. The germline V gene has CDR1 MDHEN and CDR2 SYDVKM. Trimming at V came to 5 bases and at J to 2 bases, leaving 10 bases not matched to a gene. This CDR3 comprises 16 residues. CDR3 sequence reads: CASSPPGGTGPYEQYF. The DNA for the CDR3 is TGTGCCAGCAGTCCCCCCGGGGGGACAGGGCCCTACGAGCAGTACTTC. The variable domain in full, completed from reference TRBV28 and TRBJ2-7, reads DVKVTQSSRYLVKRTGEKVFLECVQDMDHENMFWYRQDPGLGLRLIYFSYDVKMKEKGDIPEGYSVSREKKERFSLILESASTNQTSMYLCASSPPGGTGPYEQYFGPGTRLTVT.

This clonotype appeared many times. The chain recombines TRBV25-1 with TRBJ2-7; D is possibly TRBD1 (6 bases). V was cut by 4 bases and J by 10 bases, with 11 bases left in between. CDR3 length equals 11 residues. Germline V gene sequence: CDR1 MGHDK, CDR2 SYGVNS. The CDR3 nucleotides read TGTGCCAGCAGTGGAAACAGGGTACAGTACTTC. As protein: CASSGNRVQYF.

This clonotype was recorded at least ten times. The chain employs TRBV5-1 and TRBJ2-1, with 8 bases identical to TRBD1. Germline lookup yields CDR1 SGHRS and CDR2 YFSETQ. Losses at the gene ends were 0 bases for V and 4 bases for J; bases not matched to a gene: 9. The CDR3 totals 17 residues. The CDR3 reads CASSLVGRGRVYNEQFF. CDR3 in DNA: TGCGCCAGCAGCTTGGTAGGCAGGGGGCGCGTATACAATGAGCAGTTCTTC.

This clonotype appeared a few times. The chain has TRBV7-8 and TRBJ2-5, with 8 bases that match TRBD2. Losses at the gene ends were 1 base for V and 2 bases for J; bases not matched to a gene: 6. CDR3 size: 16 residues. Germline CDR1 reads SGHVS; CDR2 reads FQNEAQ. In DNA, the CDR3 is TGTGCCAGCAGCTTAGGTCCAGCGGGAGTTCAAGAGACCCAGTACTTC. Translation: CASSLGPAGVQETQYF.

This clonotype has at least ten counts. The genes are TRBV4-3 and TRBJ2-2; possible D gene TRBD1, 5 bases. The CDR3 extends over 17 amino acids. V lost 0 bases to trimming and J lost 0 bases, with 11 bases between them. Germline V gene sequence: CDR1 LGHNA, CDR2 YSLEER. This CDR3 reads CASSQEGVGANTGELFF. In nucleotides, the CDR3 is TGCGCCAGCAGCCAAGAAGGGGTAGGCGCGAACACCGGGGAGCTGTTTTTT.

Many counts were recorded for this clonotype. V usage is TRBV27 and J usage is TRBJ1-2; maybe TRBD1 (5 bases). V was cut by 3 bases and J by 4 bases, with 9 bases left in between. Germline CDR1 and CDR2: MNHEY and SMNVEV (reference sequence). The CDR3 is 13 amino acids. CDR3 region: CASSFGGGYGYTF. CDR3 DNA: TGTGCCAGCAGTTTTGGGGGGGGCTATGGCTACACCTTC.